This TCR beta chain derives from a study of T cell repertoires in cytomegalovirus infection. For the study at large: CMV infection together with matching HLA type was indicated by public TCR beta signatures.

The sample holds many counts of this clonotype. The antigen is undetermined. Via MiXCR, TCRdb re-called the reads, giving one row per CDR3 protein. The sample lists about 120,000 distinct CDR3 sequences, 10% seen once, with around a third in the top ten. Study conclusions and caveats: Dominating the ex vivo response were TCR beta clonotypes that were CMV-specific and HLA-C-restricted.

From germline, CDR1 is SGHTA and CDR2 FQGNSA. The CDR3 has 15 residues. V lost 7 bases to trimming and J lost 2 bases, with 15 bases between them. The rearrangement links TRBV7-2 to TRBJ2-1, with a weak D call TRBD2 (6 bases). The sample comprised PBMCs, sequenced either directly or after in vitro stimulation (not recorded which). The receptor was derived from a human donor in good health (CMV status not recorded). Some clones in this sample may be carry-over from other donors' samples. The CDR3 bases are TGTGCCAGCACCTACAGACTAGTGGCCTACAATGAGCAGTTCTTC. Translation: CASTYRLVAYNEQFF.